This TCR beta chain was obtained from a study of CD8+ T cells in alopecia areata. Study context: Scalp area affected, as a percentage, set the severity score of treated patients. Points from the study as a whole: Among the top 100, expanded CD8+ clones were significantly decreased by tofacitinib, as was scalp clonality. A great number of expanded lesional clones endured in scalp and blood during tofacitinib.

RNA was isolated and reverse transcribed to cDNA, the sequencing template. Assay: immunoSEQ multiplex PCR; the TCRdb copy retains only in-frame clones and omits some. The profile shows around 160,000 clones, less than 70% of them singletons. This CDR3 spans 14 amino acids. V gave up 0 bases and J gave up 4 bases, with 6 bases separating them. CDR1 is LNHNV, CDR2 YYDKDF, per germline (reference sequence). Concerning this clone: Its target is unknown.

As to treatment: oral pan-JAK inhibitor, 5-10 mg twice daily. The TCR originated in a human donor with alopecia areata. The chain joins TRBV15 to TRBJ1-4; the D gene is possibly TRBD1 (5 bases). This material consisted of CD4+ T cells sorted from blood, taken at week 24, from a patient treated with tofacitinib. CDR3 protein: CATSREGDNEKLFF. In DNA form, the CDR3 reads TGTGCCACCAGCAGAGAGGGGGATAATGAAAAACTGTTTTTT.